These T cell receptor beta chains were read from a single sample in a study of cytomegalovirus exposure and HLA in healthy donors. Repertoires were generated with immunoSEQ multiplex PCR, while TCRdb's copy carries only in-frame clones and drops some. The sample has roughly 120,000 clones; 81% are singletons. Material: PBMCs. These receptors all come from a woman in her 40s in good health and CMV-seronegative. CDR3s leave out the opening cysteine and the closing phenylalanine or tryptophan. Clone sizes are given selectively: once, few, many, or a class where the clone is expanded.

ASSSPPRSSEYEQY	-	TRBV7-2	TRBJ2-7
ASSLANLGAGVTNEQF	-	TRBV7-9	TRBJ2-1
ASSGQDPYGYT	once	TRBV9	TRBJ1-2
ASSPKDRGSYSGANVLT	few	TRBV7-2	TRBJ2-6
ASSVAPGVSNTEAF	-	TRBV6-1	TRBJ1-1
ASSEAGLATGELF	once	TRBV2	TRBJ2-2
ASSTNTGGPYEQY	-	TRBV7-2	TRBJ2-7
ASSSNHNRGGGANVLT	-	TRBV7-9	TRBJ2-6
ASRTETYEQY	-	TRBV6-5	TRBJ2-7
AISATTPGTGVPEQY	-	TRBV10-3	TRBJ2-7
ASSAQRRGRGANVLT	-	TRBV6-1	TRBJ2-6
ASSPSVREAF	-	TRBV18	TRBJ1-1
AGQGASNSPLH	-	TRBV25-1	TRBJ1-6
ATSRRAGGGTGELF	few	TRBV15	TRBJ2-2
ASSFGHQQETQY	-	TRBV5-4	TRBJ2-5
ASSLDRAYYEQY	-	TRBV5-1	TRBJ2-7
ASSLGQGSYEQY	-	TRBV27	TRBJ2-7
ASSYSPGDEQF	-	TRBV6-5	TRBJ2-1
ASSHRGLDTEAF	-	TRBV19	TRBJ1-1
ASRKDRVSNQPQH	-	TRBV19	TRBJ1-5
AISESSLGPQETQY	-	TRBV10-3	TRBJ2-5
AWSQTGSYGYT	-	TRBV30	TRBJ1-2
AISMGTGATGELF	-	TRBV10-3	TRBJ2-2
ASSYAGEYEQY	-	TRBV6-5	TRBJ2-7
ASSTPKTGGYSNQPQH	-	TRBV5-4	TRBJ1-5
ASSLGSVQETQY	-	TRBV7-8	TRBJ2-5
ASSLLEGNTEAF	once	TRBV28	TRBJ1-1
SVGDNPNYDYT	once	TRBV29-1	TRBJ1-2
ASSFVGLADDNEQF	few	TRBV5-6	TRBJ2-1
ASSSDSSYEQY	-	TRBV5-1	TRBJ2-7
ASSTGLAGDSYTDTQY	-	TRBV7-3	TRBJ2-3
ASSIQSVYNEQF	-	TRBV19	TRBJ2-1
ASSLYRETNEQF	once	TRBV18	TRBJ2-1
ASSLHDSAYEQY	-	TRBV7-9	TRBJ2-7